The clone carrying this T cell receptor (beta chain) has a handful of counts. Antigen unknown. The data were taken from a study of T cells after yellow fever vaccination. Whole-study context: The fractions with low cell numbers were processed using SMART-Seq v4 Ultra Low Input. The study, taken as a whole, reports: Abundant clonotypes from the bulk population could contaminate FACS-sorted repertoires. At about 97% for CD4 and around 91% for CD8, most primary-vaccination clones showed up again after the booster.

From the 5' RACE reads, TCRdb called clonotypes with MiXCR, one entry per CDR3 protein. Of 120,000 or so distinct CDR3 sequences in the sample, more than 7.5% were seen once. The CDR3 spans 15 residues. CDR1 and CDR2 (germline): SEHNR, FQNEAQ (reference sequence). Trimming at V came to 5 bases and at J to 1 base, leaving 6 bases not matched to a gene. The V gene is TRBV7-9, the J gene TRBJ1-1; 8 bases line up with TRBD1. The sample here was CD8+ T cells sorted from PBMCs, taken on the day of the yellow fever booster vaccination. The clonotype was recovered from a man aged 18 to 29 who received the YFV17D yellow fever vaccine. CDR3: CASSKVGQGNTEAFF. DNA of the CDR3: TGTGCCAGCAGCAAGGTCGGACAGGGGAACACTGAAGCTTTCTTT. Variable domain in full (rest from reference TRBV7-9 and TRBJ1-1): DTGVSQNPRHKITKRGQNVTFRCDPISEHNRLYWYRQTLGQGPEFLTYFQNEAQLEKSRLLSDRFSAERPKGSFSTLEIQRTEQGDSAMYLCASSKVGQGNTEAFFGQGTRLTVV.